In its sample, the clone carrying this TCR beta chain was seen a few times. Its antigen is undetermined. The data were taken from a study of CD8 T cells in ankylosing spondylitis. Study-wide points: Reportedly, significant enrichment of disease-linked clones occurred in matched ankylosing spondylitis synovial fluid. Earlier literature documents some of the motif variants in reactive arthritis synovial fluid and blood. Relatively rare in peripheral blood, disease-linked clones were also CD8+.

Molecular-barcoded quantitative 5'-RACE produced these TCR beta libraries. TCRdb ran MiXCR on the 5' RACE reads and lists one entry per CDR3 protein. The sample has just over 300,000 distinct CDR3 sequences, roughly 20% seen once. Input material: blood, either unsorted or a sorted T cell fraction (not recorded which). The receptor was isolated from a female donor with ankylosing spondylitis or in good health (not recorded which).

CDR3 residues: CASSQDAGGEYEQYF. CDR3 DNA: TGCGCCAGCAGCCAAGACGCAGGGGGCGAGTACGAGCAGTACTTC. V is TRBV4-3 and J is TRBJ2-7, with TRBD1 identical over 8 bases. The CDR3 spans 15 residues. Germline V gene lookup returns CDR1 LGHNA and CDR2 YSLEER. Germline trimming cut 0 bases from V and 4 bases from J; bases unmatched to any gene: 5.